This TCR beta chain came from a study of PD-1 blockade in classical Hodgkin lymphoma. Exposure to brentuximab vedotin varied, and each patient had relapsed following autologous stem cell transplantation. General study results and limits: The study found complete responders had baseline diversity similar to newly diagnosed patients.

With respect to this clone: Its matching antigen is unknown.

The method was immunoSEQ multiplex PCR; TCRdb's version includes in-frame clones alone and lacks a portion of them. The repertoire holds some 100,000 clones, with roughly 91% as singletons. The sequences come from peripheral blood mononuclear cells (PBMCs), collected before the second cycle of nivolumab. The TCR was taken from a human donor with classical Hodgkin lymphoma.

CDR3 DNA sequence: TGTGCCAGCAGCTTACTGGACACTGAAGCTTTCTTT. It yields the protein CASSLLDTEAFF. The chain couples TRBV7-6 to TRBJ1-1; D gene uncertain. The CDR3 length is 12 residues. Trimming removed 2 bases at V and 3 bases at J, with 4 bases between. Germline V gene lookup returns CDR1 SGHVS and CDR2 FNYEAQ.